This TCR beta chain is from a study of blood T cell repertoires in COVID-19. Original data processing: Amplification with reference gene primers provided the estimates of nucleated cell counts. Assay used: immunoSEQ multiplex PCR; TCRdb lists only in-frame clones, some missing. D and trimming come from the DNA, and the V and J calls and clone size come from that table. This sample has about 220,000 clones; 80% occur once, and the top ten carry over 10%. Deletions cut 3 bases from V and 8 bases from J, with 10 bases between. CDR1 KGHSH and CDR2 LQKENI come from the germline V gene. This CDR3 has 12 amino acids.

Source material: peripheral blood. This chain connects TRBV18 to TRBJ1-1; TRBD1 might be the D (5 bases). The TCR was taken from a human donor in a cohort sampled during active COVID-19. CDR3 nucleotides: TGTGCCAGCTCACCGGGAGGGGTGGAAGCTTTCTTT. It translates to CASSPGGVEAFF.